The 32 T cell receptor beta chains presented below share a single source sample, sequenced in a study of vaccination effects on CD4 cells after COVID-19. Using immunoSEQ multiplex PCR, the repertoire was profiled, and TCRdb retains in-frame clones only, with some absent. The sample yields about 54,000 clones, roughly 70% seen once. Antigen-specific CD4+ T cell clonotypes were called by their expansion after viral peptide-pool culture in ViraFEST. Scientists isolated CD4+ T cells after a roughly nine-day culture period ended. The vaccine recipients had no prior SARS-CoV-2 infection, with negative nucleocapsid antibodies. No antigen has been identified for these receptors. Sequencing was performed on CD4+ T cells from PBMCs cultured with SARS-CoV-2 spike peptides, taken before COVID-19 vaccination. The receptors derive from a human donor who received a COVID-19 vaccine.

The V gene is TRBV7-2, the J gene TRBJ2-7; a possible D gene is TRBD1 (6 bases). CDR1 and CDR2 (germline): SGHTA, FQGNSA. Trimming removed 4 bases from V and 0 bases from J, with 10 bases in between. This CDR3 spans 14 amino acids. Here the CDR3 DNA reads TGTGCCAGCAGCTCAAACAGGGTCTCCTACGAGCAGTACTTC. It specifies CASSSNRVSYEQYF.

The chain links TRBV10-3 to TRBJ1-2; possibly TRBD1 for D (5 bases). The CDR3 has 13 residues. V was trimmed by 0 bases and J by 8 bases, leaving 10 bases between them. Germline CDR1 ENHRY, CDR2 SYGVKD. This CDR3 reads CAISESGVVGYTF. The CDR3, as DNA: TGTGCCATCAGTGAGTCGGGGGTCGTCGGCTACACCTTC.

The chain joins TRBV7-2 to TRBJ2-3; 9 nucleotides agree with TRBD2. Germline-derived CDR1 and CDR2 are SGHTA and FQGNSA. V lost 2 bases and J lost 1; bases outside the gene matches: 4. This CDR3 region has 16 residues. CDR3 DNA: TGTGCCAGCAGCTTAAGTTCTAGCGGGGGCACAGATACGCAGTATTTT. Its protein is CASSLSSSGGTDTQYF.

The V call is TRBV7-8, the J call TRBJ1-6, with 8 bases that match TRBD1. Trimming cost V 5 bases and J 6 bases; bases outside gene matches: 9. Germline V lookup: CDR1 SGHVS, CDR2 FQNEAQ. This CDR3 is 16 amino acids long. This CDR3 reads CASSPSQGASNSPLHF. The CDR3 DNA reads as TGTGCCAGCAGCCCTTCTCAGGGGGCGAGTAATTCACCCCTCCACTTT.

Here the CDR3 DNA reads TGTGCCACCACCCTAGCGGGAATTGGCGAGCAGTACTTC. It translates to CATTLAGIGEQYF. V gene TRBV10-3 combines with J gene TRBJ2-7, with 9 nucleotides matching TRBD2. The CDR3 is made up of 13 amino acids. The germline CDR1 and CDR2 sequences are ENHRY and SYGVKD. V lost 10 bases, J lost 6 bases, and 10 bases stayed unmatched.

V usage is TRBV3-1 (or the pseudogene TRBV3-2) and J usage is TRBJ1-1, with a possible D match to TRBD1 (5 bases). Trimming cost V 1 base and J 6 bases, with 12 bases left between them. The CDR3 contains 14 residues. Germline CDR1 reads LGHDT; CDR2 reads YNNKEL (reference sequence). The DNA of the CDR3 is TGTGCCAGCAGCCAAGTCGGGGGTGAAGCTGAAGCTTTCTTT. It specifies CASSQVGGEAEAFF.

CDR3 protein: CASSPAYEQYF. CDR3 in DNA: TGTGCCAGCAGTCCTGCCTACGAGCAGTACTTC. The chain couples TRBV12-3 or TRBV12-4 to TRBJ2-7, with D uncertain. Trimming pared 5 bases from V and 2 bases from J, leaving 4 bases between. CDR3 length: 11 amino acids.

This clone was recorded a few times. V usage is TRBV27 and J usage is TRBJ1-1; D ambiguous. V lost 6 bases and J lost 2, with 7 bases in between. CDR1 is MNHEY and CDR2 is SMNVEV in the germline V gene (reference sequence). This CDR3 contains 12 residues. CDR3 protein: CASRTVNTEAFF. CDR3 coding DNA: TGTGCCAGCAGAACGGTTAACACTGAAGCTTTCTTT.

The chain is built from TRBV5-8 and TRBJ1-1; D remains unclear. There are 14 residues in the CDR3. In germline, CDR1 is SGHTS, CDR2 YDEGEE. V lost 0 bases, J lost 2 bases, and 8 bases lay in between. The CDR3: CASSLAGRNTEAFF. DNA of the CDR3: TGTGCCAGCAGCTTGGCTGGAAGAAACACTGAAGCTTTCTTT.

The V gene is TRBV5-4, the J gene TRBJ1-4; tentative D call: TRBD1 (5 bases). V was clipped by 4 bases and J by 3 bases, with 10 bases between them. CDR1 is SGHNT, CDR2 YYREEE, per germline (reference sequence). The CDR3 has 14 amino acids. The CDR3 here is CASSQGLSNEKLFF. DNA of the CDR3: TGTGCCAGCAGCCAGGGTTTGTCTAATGAAAAACTGTTTTTT.

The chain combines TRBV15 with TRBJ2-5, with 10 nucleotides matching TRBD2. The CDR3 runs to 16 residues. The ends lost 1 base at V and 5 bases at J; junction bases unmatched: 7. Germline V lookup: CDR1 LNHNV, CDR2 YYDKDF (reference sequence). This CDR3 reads CATSRGAGGPWETQYF. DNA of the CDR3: TGTGCCACCAGCAGAGGAGCGGGAGGGCCGTGGGAGACCCAGTACTTC.

CDR3: CASSQDPGGSMNTEAFF. For the CDR3, the DNA is TGCGCCAGCAGCCAAGATCCAGGGGGAAGCATGAACACTGAAGCTTTCTTT. This sequence joins TRBV4-1 and TRBJ1-1; 7 nucleotides agree with TRBD1. Per the germline V gene, CDR1 is MGHRA and CDR2 is YSYEKL. The CDR3 spans 17 residues. V was pared by 0 bases and J by 0 bases, with 7 bases of the junction left unmatched.

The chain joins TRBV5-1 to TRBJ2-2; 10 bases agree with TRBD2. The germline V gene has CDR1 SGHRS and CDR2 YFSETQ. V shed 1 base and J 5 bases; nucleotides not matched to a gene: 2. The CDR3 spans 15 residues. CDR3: CASSLSGGATGELFF. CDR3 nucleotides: TGCGCCAGCAGCTTGAGCGGGGGGGCGACCGGGGAGCTGTTTTTT.

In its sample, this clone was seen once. The CDR3 sequence is CAWKRASGVNTGELFF. In DNA form, the CDR3 reads TGTGCCTGGAAGAGGGCTAGCGGGGTGAACACCGGGGAGCTGTTTTTT. The V gene is TRBV30, the J gene TRBJ2-2; 9 bases map to TRBD2. This CDR3 spans 16 amino acids. In germline, CDR1 is GTSNPN, CDR2 SVGIG (reference sequence). V shed 4 bases, J shed 1 base, and the junction held 7 bases outside the gene matches.

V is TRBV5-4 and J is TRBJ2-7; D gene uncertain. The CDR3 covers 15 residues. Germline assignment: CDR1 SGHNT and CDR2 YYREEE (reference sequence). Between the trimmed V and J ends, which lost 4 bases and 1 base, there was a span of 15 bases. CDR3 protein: CASSPLAEPSYEQYF. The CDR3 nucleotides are TGTGCCAGCAGCCCGCTGGCAGAACCTTCCTACGAGCAGTACTTC.

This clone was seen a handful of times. CDR3 sequence reads: CASSLGTAFLNTEAFF. As DNA, the CDR3 is TGTGCCAGCAGTTTAGGGACAGCCTTTTTGAACACTGAAGCTTTCTTT. This chain uses TRBV27 with TRBJ1-1; TRBD1 aligns across 7 bases. Germline assignment: CDR1 MNHEY and CDR2 SMNVEV (reference sequence). V dropped 2 bases and J dropped 0; count of bases not matched to a gene: 6. The CDR3 totals 16 residues.

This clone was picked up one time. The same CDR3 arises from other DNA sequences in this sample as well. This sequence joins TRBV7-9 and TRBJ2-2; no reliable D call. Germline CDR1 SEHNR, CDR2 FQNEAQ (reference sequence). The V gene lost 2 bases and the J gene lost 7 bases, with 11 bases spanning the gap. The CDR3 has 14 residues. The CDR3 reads CASSLKDLNGELFF. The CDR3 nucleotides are TGTGCCAGCAGCTTAAAGGATCTTAACGGGGAGCTGTTTTTT.

The CDR3 here is CASTQTGGNEKLFF. In DNA form, the CDR3 reads TGTGCCAGTACCCAAACAGGGGGCAATGAAAAACTGTTTTTT. This chain connects TRBV19 to TRBJ1-4; 9 bases are shared with TRBD1. There are 14 residues in the CDR3. Looked up from germline, CDR1 is LNHDA and CDR2 is SQIVND (reference sequence). Trimming at V came to 7 bases and at J to 5 bases, leaving 5 bases not matched to a gene. The whole variable domain, filled in from reference TRBV19 and TRBJ1-4, reads DGGITQSPKYLFRKEGQNVTLSCEQNLNHDAMYWYRQDPGQGLRLIYYSQIVNDFQKGDIAEGYSVSREKKESFPLTVTSAQKNPTAFYLCASTQTGGNEKLFFGSGTQLSVL.

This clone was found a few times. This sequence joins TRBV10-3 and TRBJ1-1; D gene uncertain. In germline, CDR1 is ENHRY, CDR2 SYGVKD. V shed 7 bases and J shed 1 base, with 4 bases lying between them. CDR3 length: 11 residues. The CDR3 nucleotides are TGTGCCATCAAGGGGAACACTGAAGCTTTCTTT. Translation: CAIKGNTEAFF.

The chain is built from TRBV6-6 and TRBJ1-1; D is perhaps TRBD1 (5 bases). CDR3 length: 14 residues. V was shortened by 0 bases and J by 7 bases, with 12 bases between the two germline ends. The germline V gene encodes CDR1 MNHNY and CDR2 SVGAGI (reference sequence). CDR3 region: CASSYSGERGEAFF. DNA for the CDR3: TGTGCCAGCAGTTACTCAGGGGAAAGGGGTGAAGCTTTCTTT.

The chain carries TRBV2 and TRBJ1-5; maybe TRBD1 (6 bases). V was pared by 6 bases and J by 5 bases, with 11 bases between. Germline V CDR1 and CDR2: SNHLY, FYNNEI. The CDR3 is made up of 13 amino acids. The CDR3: CASRRDTYQPQHF. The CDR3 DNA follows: TGTGCCAGCAGGAGGGACACCTATCAGCCCCAGCATTTT.

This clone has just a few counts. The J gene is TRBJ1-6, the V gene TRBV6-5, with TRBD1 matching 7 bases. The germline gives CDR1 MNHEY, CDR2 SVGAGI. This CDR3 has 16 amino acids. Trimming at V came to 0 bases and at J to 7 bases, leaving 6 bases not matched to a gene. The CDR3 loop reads CASSYSPGQRNSPLHF. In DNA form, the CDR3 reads TGTGCCAGCAGTTACTCACCGGGACAGCGAAATTCACCCCTCCACTTT.

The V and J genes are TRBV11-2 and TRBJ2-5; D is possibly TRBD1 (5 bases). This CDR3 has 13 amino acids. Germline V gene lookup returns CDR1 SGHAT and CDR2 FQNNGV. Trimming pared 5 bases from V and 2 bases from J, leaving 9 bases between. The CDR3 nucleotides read TGTGCCAGCAGCAAGGGGCAACAAGAGACCCAGTACTTC. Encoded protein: CASSKGQQETQYF.

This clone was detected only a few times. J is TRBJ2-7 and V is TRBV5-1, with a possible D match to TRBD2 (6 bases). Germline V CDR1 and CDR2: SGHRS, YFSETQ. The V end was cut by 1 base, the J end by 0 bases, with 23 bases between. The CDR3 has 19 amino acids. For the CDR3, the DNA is TGCGCCAGCAGCTTGCTCCCAAGACTAGTGCGCCCTCTCTCCTACGAGCAGTACTTC. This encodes CASSLLPRLVRPLSYEQYF.

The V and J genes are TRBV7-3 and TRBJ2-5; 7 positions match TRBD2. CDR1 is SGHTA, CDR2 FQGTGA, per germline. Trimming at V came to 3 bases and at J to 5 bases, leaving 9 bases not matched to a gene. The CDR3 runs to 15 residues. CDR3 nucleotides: TGTGCCAGCAGCTTCAAGGGAGGGGTTGAGGAGACCCAGTACTTC. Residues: CASSFKGGVEETQYF.

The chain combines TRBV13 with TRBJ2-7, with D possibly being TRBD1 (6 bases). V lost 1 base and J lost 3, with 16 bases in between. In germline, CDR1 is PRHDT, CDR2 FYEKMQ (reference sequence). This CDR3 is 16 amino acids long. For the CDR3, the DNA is TGTGCCAGCAGCTTAGATGGGCTGGGGGCATTCTACGAGCAGTACTTC. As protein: CASSLDGLGAFYEQYF.

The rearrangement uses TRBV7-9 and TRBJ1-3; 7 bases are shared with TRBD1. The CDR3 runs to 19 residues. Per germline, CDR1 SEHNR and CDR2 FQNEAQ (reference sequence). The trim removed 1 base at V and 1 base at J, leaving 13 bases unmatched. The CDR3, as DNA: TGTGCCAGCAGCTTAGGTTTCCCCGGACAGGACCGATCTGGAAACACCATATATTTT. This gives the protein CASSLGFPGQDRSGNTIYF.

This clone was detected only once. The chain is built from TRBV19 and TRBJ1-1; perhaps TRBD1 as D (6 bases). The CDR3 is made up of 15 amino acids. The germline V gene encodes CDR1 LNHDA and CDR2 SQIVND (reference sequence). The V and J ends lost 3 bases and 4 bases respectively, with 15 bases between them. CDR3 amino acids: CASSISPGGGTEAFF. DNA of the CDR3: TGTGCCAGTAGTATTTCGCCTGGAGGGGGCACTGAAGCTTTCTTT.

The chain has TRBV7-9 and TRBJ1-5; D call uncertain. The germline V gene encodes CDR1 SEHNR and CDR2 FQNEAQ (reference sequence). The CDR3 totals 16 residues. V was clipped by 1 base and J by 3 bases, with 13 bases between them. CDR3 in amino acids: CASSLGVVGNNQPQHF. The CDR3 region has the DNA TGTGCCAGCAGCTTAGGGGTAGTAGGGAACAATCAGCCCCAGCATTTT.

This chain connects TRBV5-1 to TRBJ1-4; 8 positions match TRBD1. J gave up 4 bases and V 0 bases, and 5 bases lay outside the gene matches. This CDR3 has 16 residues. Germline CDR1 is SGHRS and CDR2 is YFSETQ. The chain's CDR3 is CASSLVGTGLNEKLFF. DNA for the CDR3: TGCGCCAGCAGCTTGGTGGGGACAGGACTTAATGAAAAACTGTTTTTT.

The CDR3 nucleotides are TGTGCCAGCAGCCCCAGCGGGGTGCACTCCTACGAGCAGTACTTC. Residues: CASSPSGVHSYEQYF. The chain couples TRBV5-4 to TRBJ2-7, with 7 bases that match TRBD2. The CDR3 extends over 15 amino acids. The V gene end was trimmed by 4 bases and the J gene end by 0 bases; junction bases not matched to a gene: 7. CDR1 and CDR2 (germline): SGHNT, YYREEE (reference sequence).

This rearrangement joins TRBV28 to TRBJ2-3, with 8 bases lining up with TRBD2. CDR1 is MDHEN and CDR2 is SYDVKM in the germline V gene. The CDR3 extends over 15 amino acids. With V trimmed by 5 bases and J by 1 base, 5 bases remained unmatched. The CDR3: CASSLPLAGTDTQYF. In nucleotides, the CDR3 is TGTGCCAGCAGTCTCCCACTAGCGGGCACAGATACGCAGTATTTT.